Shown below are 9 T cell receptor beta chains from a single sample sequenced in a study of cytomegalovirus exposure and HLA in healthy donors. The PCR made use of 60 Vbeta and 13 Jbeta primers. Only in-frame clones appear in the TCRdb table, and some are missing; sequencing was by immunoSEQ multiplex PCR. The sample has about 130,000 clones, 73% seen once. The sequencing sample was made of PBMCs. Source of these receptors: a man aged 55 to 70 in good health and CMV-seropositive.

V usage is TRBV11-2 and J usage is TRBJ2-3; no clear D. CDR3 size: 14 residues. Per the germline V gene, CDR1 is SGHAT and CDR2 is FQNNGV. Trimming cost V 3 bases and J 1 base, with 8 bases left between them. In DNA form, the CDR3 reads TGTGCCAGCAGCTTTAATAGTGGCACAGATACGCAGTATTTT. It is translated as CASSFNSGTDTQYF.

This clone was recorded only once. V usage is TRBV18 and J usage is TRBJ1-1, with TRBD1 as a possible D gene (5 bases). The CDR3 is 12 residues long. Germline lookup yields CDR1 KGHSH and CDR2 LQKENI. Trimming removed 0 bases from V and 7 bases from J, with 6 bases in between. The DNA of the CDR3 is TGTGCCAGCTCACCACCCGGGGGTGAAGCTTTCTTT. It specifies CASSPPGGEAFF.

The CDR3 nucleotides are TGTGCCAGCAACCGGGATAGCGACATTCAGTACTTC. Protein sequence: CASNRDSDIQYF. This chain joins TRBV2 and TRBJ2-4, with D perhaps TRBD2 (5 bases). This CDR3 has 12 amino acids. Germline CDR1 SNHLY, CDR2 FYNNEI. Trimming left V 7 bases short and J 8 bases short, with 12 bases between.

This sequence joins TRBV5-1 and TRBJ1-4; possibly TRBD1 for D (5 bases). CDR1 SGHRS and CDR2 YFSETQ come from the germline V gene. CDR3 length: 13 residues. V lost 4 bases and J lost 10, with 14 bases in between. This CDR3 is CASSEWGVGKLFF. The CDR3 region has the DNA TGCGCCAGCAGCGAATGGGGGGTCGGAAAACTGTTTTTT.

This clone has only a few counts. The chain joins TRBV13 to TRBJ2-3; TRBD2 might be the D (6 bases). The ends were cut back, 1 base at V and 2 bases at J, with 10 bases in the middle. This CDR3 spans 15 amino acids. Germline CDR1 reads PRHDT; CDR2 reads FYEKMQ (reference sequence). The CDR3 DNA follows: TGTGCCAGCAGCTTAGCGGGGGATAACACAGATACGCAGTATTTT. The encoded protein is CASSLAGDNTDTQYF.

This clone showed up just once. The CDR3 loop is CATSRPLVPYEQYF. Here the CDR3 DNA reads TGTGCCACCAGCAGACCTCTAGTTCCCTACGAGCAGTACTTC. The rearrangement links TRBV15 to TRBJ2-7; D remains unclear. Germline values: CDR1 LNHNV, CDR2 YYDKDF (reference sequence). The CDR3 has 14 amino acids. Trimming cost V 2 bases and J 2 bases, with 10 bases left between them.

V is TRBV28 and J is TRBJ1-3, with D possibly TRBD1 on 6 matching bases. V was clipped by 6 bases and J by 2 bases, with 14 bases between them. From germline, CDR1 is MDHEN and CDR2 SYDVKM. The CDR3 runs to 15 residues. For the CDR3, the DNA is TGTGCCAGCAGGACCACAGGGTCCGCTGGAAACACCATATATTTT. This sequence encodes CASRTTGSAGNTIYF.

The chain recombines TRBV7-3 with TRBJ2-5; TRBD2 matches at 10 bases. Germline V CDR1 and CDR2: SGHTA, FQGTGA. The CDR3 runs 15 residues. V shed 8 bases and J 9 bases; nucleotides not matched to a gene: 15. CDR3 in DNA: TGTGCCAGCTCGGAGTCTCTAGCGGGGGTATCGGCCCAGTACTTC. It encodes CASSESLAGVSAQYF.

The chain couples TRBV5-5 to TRBJ1-1; unclear D gene. The V end lost 0 bases, the J end lost 3 bases, and 6 bases lay between the germline ends. The germline gives CDR1 SGHKS, CDR2 YYEKEE (reference sequence). The CDR3 is 13 residues long. For the CDR3, the DNA is TGTGCCAGCAGCTTGGGGGCTGACACTGAAGCTTTCTTT. Residues: CASSLGADTEAFF.